The rows below give T cell receptor beta chains drawn from one sample of a study of CD8 T cells in ankylosing spondylitis. TCRdb fed the 5' RACE reads into MiXCR, producing one record per CDR3 protein. The sample has hundreds of thousands of distinct CDR3 sequences, 20% to 30% seen once; the top ten hold 6.6%. The material sequenced was blood, either unsorted or a sorted T cell fraction (not recorded which). These receptors came from a male donor with ankylosing spondylitis or in good health (not recorded which). The CDR3 runs from the conserved cysteine through the conserved F or W. A D gene is named only where the DNA matches it firmly. The listing skips clone size in some rows; elsewhere it reads once, few, many or a size class.

v_call	d_call	clone_size	j_call	cdr3_length	cdr3_nt	cdr3_aa
TRBV4-2	-	-	TRBJ2-7	14	TGTGCCAGCAGCCAAGATGCCGGGTACTACGAGCAGTACTTC	CASSQDAGYYEQYF
TRBV20-1	TRBD2	many	TRBJ2-1	14	TGCAGTGCTACGTCCGGGACTAGGGGGAATGAGCAGTTCTTC	CSATSGTRGNEQFF
TRBV12-3/TRBV12-4	TRBD1	-	TRBJ2-1	16	TGTGCCAGCAGTTTTTACGGGACAGGGGGACACAATGAGCAGTTCTTC	CASSFYGTGGHNEQFF
TRBV20-1	TRBD1	many	TRBJ2-3	14	TGCAGTGCTGGGGACAGGGGGAGGACAGATACGCAGTATTTT	CSAGDRGRTDTQYF
TRBV20-1	-	many	TRBJ1-1	14	TGCAGTGCTAGAGACCCCGGGACGGGTACTGAAGCTTTCTTT	CSARDPGTGTEAFF
TRBV10-3	TRBD2	-	TRBJ2-1	14	TGTGCCACCGTAAAGCGGGAGGAAGACAATGAGCAGTTCTTC	CATVKREEDNEQFF
TRBV19	-	-	TRBJ1-2	14	TGTGCCAGTAGTGGACCCGAGGGTAGTACTGGCTACACCTTC	CASSGPEGSTGYTF
TRBV12-3/TRBV12-4	TRBD2	-	TRBJ2-1	15	TGTGCCAGCAGTTCCCGGGGGGGCGGGCTCAATGAGCAGTTCTTC	CASSSRGGGLNEQFF
TRBV24-1	TRBD1	many	TRBJ1-1	16	TGTGCCACCAGTGGCGCCTCAGGGACAGGGGGCAATGAAGCTTTCTTT	CATSGASGTGGNEAFF
TRBV29-1	-	-	TRBJ1-1	13	TGCAGCGTTGCCCAGTCCTTGAACACTGAAGCTTTCTTT	CSVAQSLNTEAFF
TRBV6-1	TRBD1	-	TRBJ1-4	16	TGTGCCAGCAGGGACACCTCTAACAGGGGAGCTGAAAAACTGTTTTTT	CASRDTSNRGAEKLFF
TRBV6-1	-	-	TRBJ2-7	15	TGTGCCAGCAGTAACCGCGGGACACGTGCCTACGAGCAGTACTTC	CASSNRGTRAYEQYF
TRBV3-1	TRBD1	-	TRBJ2-5	10	TGTGCCAGCAGCCAAGGGACAGGGTACTTC	CASSQGTGYF
TRBV6-2/TRBV6-3	TRBD2	few	TRBJ2-7	14	TGTGCCAGCGCAAAAAGACTAGCGCCCCACGAGCAGTACTTC	CASAKRLAPHEQYF
TRBV20-1	TRBD1	-	TRBJ1-2	14	TGCAGTGCTAGAGTGTACAGGGGAAACTATGGCTACACCTTC	CSARVYRGNYGYTF
TRBV20-1	TRBD2	few	TRBJ2-1	16	TGCAGTGCTAGAGAAGGAACTAGCGGGAGGGGGAATGAGCAGTTCTTC	CSAREGTSGRGNEQFF
TRBV3-1	-	many	TRBJ2-1	12	TGTGCCAGCAGCCAAACAAATTTGGAGCAGTTCTTC	CASSQTNLEQFF
TRBV20-1	-	few	TRBJ2-3	11	TGCAGTGCTAGTGCCTGGGGTACGCAGTATTTT	CSASAWGTQYF
TRBV20-1	TRBD2	few	TRBJ2-1	13	TGCAGCTCAGCCGGGACTAGCATGTATGAGCAGTTCTTC	CSSAGTSMYEQFF
TRBV5-1	TRBD2	many	TRBJ2-2	15	TGCGCCAGCAGCTTGGCGGGAGGATCTTCCGGGGAGCTGTTTTTT	CASSLAGGSSGELFF
TRBV3-1	TRBD2	-	TRBJ2-1	17	TGTGCCAGCAGCCAAGTGAACTGGCTAGCGGGGGACAATGAGCAGTTCTTC	CASSQVNWLAGDNEQFF
TRBV11-2	-	-	TRBJ1-5	14	TGTGCCAGCAGCAGGGACCATCGGCGTCAGCCCCAGCATTTT	CASSRDHRRQPQHF
TRBV29-1	-	-	TRBJ2-5	12	TGCAGCGTGTCTTGGAGGGAAGAGACCCAGTACTTC	CSVSWREETQYF
TRBV20-1	TRBD2	many	TRBJ2-7	13	TGCAGTGCTCTAGTAGCGGGAGGGTACGAGCAGTACTTC	CSALVAGGYEQYF
TRBV7-2	-	many	TRBJ2-3	16	TGTGCCAGCAGGGAGCGACTACAAGTTAGCACAGATACGCAGTATTTT	CASRERLQVSTDTQYF
TRBV10-3	TRBD2	many	TRBJ2-7	13	TGTGCCATCAGAGGGGACTACCTTTACGAGCAGTACTTC	CAIRGDYLYEQYF
TRBV20-1	TRBD2	few	TRBJ2-6	16	TGCAGTGCTAGTGGTGGCGGGAGCTCTGGGGCCAACGTCCTGACTTTC	CSASGGGSSGANVLTF
TRBV11-2	-	-	TRBJ2-7	14	TGTGCCAGCAGCTTAGTCAGGGGCAACTACGAGCAGTACTTC	CASSLVRGNYEQYF
TRBV3-1	-	few	TRBJ2-7	12	TGTGCCAGCAGCCAAGCCACCTACGAGCAGTACTTC	CASSQATYEQYF
TRBV5-1	-	-	TRBJ2-2	15	TGCGCCAGCAGCTTTGGAGGAGGCGACACCGGGGAGCTGTTTTTT	CASSFGGGDTGELFF
TRBV29-1	-	-	TRBJ2-4	14	TGCAGCGTTGCTCCAGGACAGACTGACGGCATTCAGTACTTC	CSVAPGQTDGIQYF